Below are 15 T cell receptor beta chains sequenced from a single sample in a study of blood T cell repertoires in COVID-19. Here immunoSEQ multiplex PCR was the method, and the copy in TCRdb shows in-frame clones only, minus some. The sample carries fewer than 300,000 clones, around nine tenths recorded once. Sequenced input: peripheral blood. These receptors all stem from a man aged 40-50 years who had recovered from COVID-19.

The rearrangement links TRBV7-9 to TRBJ2-7, with a weak D call TRBD1 (6 bases). Trimming stripped 4 bases from V and 2 bases from J, with 15 bases between. Germline CDR1 and CDR2: SEHNR and FQNEAQ (reference sequence). CDR3 size: 15 residues. CDR3 residues: CASSSEDWGPYEQYF. In DNA form, the CDR3 reads TGTGCCAGCAGCTCCGAGGACTGGGGGCCCTACGAGCAGTACTTC.

The V call is TRBV5-4, the J call TRBJ2-1, with a tentative D call TRBD2 (6 bases). Between the trimmed V and J ends, which lost 5 bases and 0 bases, there was a span of 15 bases. The length of the CDR3 is 16 residues. Germline CDR1 is SGHNT and CDR2 is YYREEE (reference sequence). The chain's CDR3 is CASRPGGKNSYNEQFF. DNA of the CDR3: TGTGCCAGCAGACCTGGGGGGAAGAACTCCTACAATGAGCAGTTCTTC.

The rearrangement links TRBV6-2 or TRBV6-3 to TRBJ1-1; the D gene is possibly TRBD1 (5 bases). The length of the CDR3 is 16 residues. Germline-derived CDR1 and CDR2 are MNHEY and SVGEGT. V lost 0 bases to trimming and J lost 4 bases, with 15 bases between them. CDR3 amino acids: CASSYSFGHRSTEAFF. CDR3 DNA sequence: TGTGCCAGCAGTTACTCGTTCGGACACCGAAGCACTGAAGCTTTCTTT.

This clone was recorded a few times. This sequence joins TRBV12-3 or TRBV12-4 and TRBJ2-7; D ambiguous. Trimming removed 3 bases at V and 7 bases at J, with 4 bases between. This CDR3 spans 10 amino acids. This CDR3 is CASSFLEQYF. In DNA form, the CDR3 reads TGTGCCAGCAGTTTCTTAGAGCAGTACTTC.

The chain joins TRBV10-1 to TRBJ2-5; D is unclear. CDR1 is WNHNN and CDR2 is SYGVQD in the germline V gene (reference sequence). The ends were cut back, 2 bases at V and 7 bases at J, with 14 bases in the middle. The CDR3 is made up of 14 amino acids. The CDR3 reads CASSEARLDVTQYF. The CDR3 coding sequence is TGCGCCAGCAGTGAGGCACGGCTAGACGTGACCCAGTACTTC.

This chain joins TRBV4-3 and TRBJ2-5; 11 bases fit TRBD2. Germline assignment: CDR1 LGHNA and CDR2 YSLEER. V gave up 0 bases and J gave up 1 base; unmatched junction bases: 4. This CDR3 contains 17 residues. The CDR3 DNA is TGCGCCAGCAGCCAAGAGCTAGCGGGGGGTTCCCAAGAGACCCAGTACTTC. Protein: CASSQELAGGSQETQYF.

V is TRBV14 and J is TRBJ1-1, with 7 bases fitting TRBD1. There are 14 residues in the CDR3. J lost 2 bases, V lost 5 bases, and 5 bases had no gene match. The germline V gene encodes CDR1 SGHDN and CDR2 FVKESK. The CDR3 here is CASSKTGVNTEAFF. CDR3 DNA sequence: TGTGCCAGCAGCAAAACAGGGGTAAACACTGAAGCTTTCTTT.

J is TRBJ1-1 and V is TRBV5-1; D is perhaps TRBD1 (6 bases). Germline V CDR1 and CDR2: SGHRS, YFSETQ. Trimming took off 3 bases at V and 1 base at J, with 10 bases between the two ends. The CDR3 is 14 amino acids. Written as DNA, the CDR3 is TGCGCCAGCAGCTCCAGGGGAGAGAACACTGAAGCTTTCTTT. Residues: CASSSRGENTEAFF.

The rearrangement joins TRBV5-1 to TRBJ2-1; weak D call: TRBD2 (6 bases). The CDR3 extends over 15 amino acids. V gave up 5 bases and J gave up 5 bases, with 17 bases separating them. In germline, CDR1 is SGHRS, CDR2 YFSETQ. In DNA form, the CDR3 reads TGCGCCAGCAGTACCCTGACTAGAAGAAACAATGAGCAGTTCTTC. Protein sequence: CASSTLTRRNNEQFF.

This clone was seen only once. This chain links TRBV11-2 with TRBJ2-7; the D gene is possibly TRBD2 (6 bases). The CDR3 extends over 15 amino acids. The V gene's germline CDR1 is SGHAT and CDR2 FQNNGV. Trimming shortened V by 5 bases and J by 0 bases, and 14 bases separated the two germline ends. This CDR3 reads CASSLFSGLSYEQYF. The CDR3 nucleotides read TGTGCCAGCAGCCTCTTTTCGGGACTCTCCTACGAGCAGTACTTC.

The chain couples TRBV7-8 to TRBJ2-5, with TRBD1 matching 8 bases. V was clipped by 3 bases and J by 3 bases; unmatched bases: 3. There are 14 residues in the CDR3. Germline-derived CDR1 and CDR2 are SGHVS and FQNEAQ. The CDR3 DNA reads as TGTGCCAGCAGCTTGGCAGGGGGCGAAGAGACCCAGTACTTC. Translating it yields CASSLAGGEETQYF.

The V call is TRBV5-1, the J call TRBJ1-4; 8 bases fit TRBD1. The CDR3 has 13 residues. After removal of 4 bases from V and 8 bases from J, the junction contained 4 bases not matched to a gene. In germline, CDR1 is SGHRS, CDR2 YFSETQ. The CDR3 DNA follows: TGCGCCAGCAGCGGTCCAGGGGGCGAAAAACTGTTTTTT. Translation: CASSGPGGEKLFF.

V usage is TRBV5-1 and J usage is TRBJ2-1; 8 bases line up with TRBD2. From germline, CDR1 is SGHRS and CDR2 YFSETQ. The J segment lost 5 bases and the V segment lost 2 bases, leaving 3 bases of the junction unmatched. This CDR3 region has 14 residues. This chain's CDR3 is CASSFGSGDNEQFF. The CDR3 DNA is TGCGCCAGCAGCTTCGGTAGCGGGGACAATGAGCAGTTCTTC.

The table lists this clone with a few counts. V usage is TRBV6-6 and J usage is TRBJ2-3, with a weak D call TRBD2 (6 bases). Looked up from germline, CDR1 is MNHNY and CDR2 is SVGAGI (reference sequence). With 2 bases removed from V and 2 bases from J, the gap between germline ends came to 14 bases. This CDR3 is built from 16 residues. The CDR3 loop reads CASSYTRGHPTDTQYF. The CDR3 DNA follows: TGTGCCAGCAGTTACACGCGGGGCCATCCCACAGATACGCAGTATTTT.

The J gene is TRBJ2-3, the V gene TRBV14, with 8 bases aligning to TRBD2. The J segment lost 4 bases and the V segment lost 5 bases, leaving 17 bases of the junction unmatched. Per germline, CDR1 SGHDN and CDR2 FVKESK. The CDR3 is made up of 18 amino acids. The CDR3, as DNA: TGTGCCAGCAGCTTTTTCCCGAAGGGACTAGTAAACGCAGATACGCAGTATTTT. This translates into CASSFFPKGLVNADTQYF.